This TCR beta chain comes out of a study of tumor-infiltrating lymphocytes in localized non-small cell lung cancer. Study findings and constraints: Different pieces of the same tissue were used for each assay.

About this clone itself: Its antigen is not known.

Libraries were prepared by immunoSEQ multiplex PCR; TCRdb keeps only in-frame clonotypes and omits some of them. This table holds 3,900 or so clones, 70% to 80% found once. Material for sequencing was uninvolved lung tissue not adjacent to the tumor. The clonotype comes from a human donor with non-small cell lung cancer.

The CDR3 DNA follows: TGTGCCAGCAGGGGAGGACAACCCGCGGGTCAGCCCCAGCATTTT. Translation: CASRGGQPAGQPQHF. This rearrangement joins TRBV6-6 to TRBJ1-5; weak D call: TRBD1 (5 bases). The CDR3 runs to 15 residues. V was trimmed by 6 bases and J by 6 bases, leaving 18 bases between them. In germline, CDR1 is MNHNY, CDR2 SVGAGI (reference sequence).